This TCR beta chain was recorded in a study of blood T cell repertoires in COVID-19. At the level of the study: The origin of the acute and convalescent COVID-19 samples was the United States, Italy and Spain.

Per the original data handling: How many nucleated cells were present was estimated from reference gene primer amplification. Sequencing used immunoSEQ multiplex PCR; TCRdb keeps in-frame clones, though not all of them. V and J calls plus clone size are reproduced from that table; the DNA served to infer D and trimming. The data contain around 20,000 clones, roughly nine tenths of them singletons. The TCR comes from a human donor in a cohort sampled during active COVID-19. Sequencing input: peripheral blood.

CDR3 sequence: CASSRRTAGSGNEKLFF. The CDR3 coding sequence is TGTGCCAGCAGCCGCCGAACAGCGGGCTCAGGCAATGAAAAACTGTTTTTT. This sequence joins TRBV7-6 and TRBJ1-4; D not resolved. V lost 5 bases and J lost 5, with 21 bases in between. Germline CDR1 and CDR2: SGHVS and FNYEAQ. There are 17 residues in the CDR3.